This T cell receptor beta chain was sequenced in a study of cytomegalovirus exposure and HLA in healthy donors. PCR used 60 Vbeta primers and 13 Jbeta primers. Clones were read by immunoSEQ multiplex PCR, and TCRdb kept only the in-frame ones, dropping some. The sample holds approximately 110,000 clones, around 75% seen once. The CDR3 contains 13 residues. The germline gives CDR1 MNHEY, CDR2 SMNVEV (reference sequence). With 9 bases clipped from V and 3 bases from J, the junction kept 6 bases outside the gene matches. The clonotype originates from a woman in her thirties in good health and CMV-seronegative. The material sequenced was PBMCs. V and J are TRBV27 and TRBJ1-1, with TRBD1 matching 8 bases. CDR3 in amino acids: CASTTGGYTEAFF. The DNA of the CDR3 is TGTGCCAGTACAACAGGGGGGTACACTGAAGCTTTCTTT.